The source of this T cell receptor beta chain is a study of blood T cell repertoires in COVID-19. Germline V gene lookup returns CDR1 MRHNA and CDR2 SNTAGT. CDR3 length equals 10 residues. Here immunoSEQ multiplex PCR was the method, and the copy in TCRdb shows in-frame clones only, minus some. There are around 300,000 clones in the sample; over 70% occur only once, and almost 3% lies in the top ten. On this clone itself: One junction end disagrees with the germline gene, perhaps due to a read error.

The receptor comes from a man under 40 with active or convalescent COVID-19. The V call is TRBV6-4, the J call TRBJ1-1; 7 bases line up with TRBD1. What was sequenced was peripheral blood. CDR3 region: CASSDSDRDF. For the CDR3, the DNA is TGTGCCAGCAGTGACTCCGACAGGGACTTT.